This T cell receptor (beta chain) came from a study of T-cell reconstitution after alpha-beta-depleted transplantation in children. Findings and caveats of the study: Some patients' high day-60 TCRbeta diversity was attributed to recipient cells surviving conditioning.

A TCRbeta library incorporating unique molecular identifiers was prepared. TCRdb re-analysed the PCR reads in MiXCR, keeping a single row per CDR3 protein. The table shows hundreds of thousands of distinct CDR3 sequences, with 11% occurring only once. This clonotype was recorded at least ten times. Its antigen is as yet unknown. Sequenced material: peripheral blood, taken 180 days after TCRalphabeta/CD19-depleted stem cell transplant. This TCR was sampled from a male patient between 2 and 9 years old who had a stem cell transplant for chronic granulomatous disease, so the T cells may come from the graft donor.

The CDR3 DNA is TGCAGTGAGCGGGGGGCAGGGGCATACAATGAGCAGTTCTTC. The encoded protein is CSERGAGAYNEQFF. The V gene is TRBV20-1, the J gene TRBJ2-1; 9 bases are shared with TRBD2. Germline CDR1 is DFQATT and CDR2 is SNEGSKA (reference sequence). V dropped 7 bases and J dropped 4; count of bases not matched to a gene: 8. The CDR3 spans 14 residues.